The 16 T cell receptor beta chains presented below share a single source sample, sequenced in a study of OX40 agonist ivuxolimab in advanced cancers. Some clones are missing from TCRdb's copy, which holds only in-frame ones; the method was immunoSEQ multiplex PCR. The sample has under 65,000 clones; 85% to 95% are singletons. This material consisted of CD4+ or CD8+ T cells sorted from blood, taken in a trial of the OX40 agonist ivuxolimab. The source is an adult with an advanced solid tumor such as melanoma, head and neck, liver or kidney cancer.

The rearrangement joins TRBV11-2 to TRBJ2-2; possibly TRBD1 or TRBD2 for D (6 bases each). From germline, CDR1 is SGHAT and CDR2 FQNNGV. The CDR3 is 14 residues long. The V and J ends lost 3 bases and 5 bases respectively, with 10 bases between them. The chain's CDR3 is CASSFGGGTGELFF. The CDR3, as DNA: TGTGCCAGCAGCTTTGGAGGGGGGACCGGGGAGCTGTTTTTT.

The chain carries TRBV27 and TRBJ1-5, with 7 bases matching TRBD1. With V trimmed by 6 bases and J by 5 bases, 4 bases remained unmatched. Germline-derived CDR1 and CDR2 are MNHEY and SMNVEV (reference sequence). The CDR3 has 13 residues. The CDR3, as DNA: TGTGCCAGCAGGGGGACAGCCTATCAGCCCCAGCATTTT. Translating it yields CASRGTAYQPQHF.

The chain is built from TRBV7-9 and TRBJ1-4, with no clear D. Trimming cost V 3 bases and J 0 bases, with 11 bases left between them. In germline, CDR1 is SEHNR, CDR2 FQNEAQ (reference sequence). CDR3 length: 16 amino acids. The CDR3: CASSFRAFATNEKLFF. For the CDR3, the DNA is TGTGCCAGCAGCTTTAGGGCCTTTGCAACTAATGAAAAACTGTTTTTT.

The gene calls are TRBV4-2 and TRBJ1-1; D is unclear. CDR3 size: 16 residues. Between the trimmed V and J ends, which lost 0 bases and 1 base, there was a span of 12 bases. Germline assignment: CDR1 LGHNA and CDR2 YNFKEQ. In DNA, the CDR3 is TGTGCCAGCAGCCAAGATCGGAGGACCGAGAACACTGAAGCTTTCTTT. Translating gives CASSQDRRTENTEAFF.

The chain is built from TRBV4-3 and TRBJ2-7, with 8 bases aligning to TRBD1. The V and J ends lost 1 base and 6 bases, in that order; junction bases with no gene match: 11. The CDR3 contains 16 residues. Germline CDR1 LGHNA, CDR2 YSLEER. The CDR3 nucleotides are TGCGCCAGCAGCCAAGCGTATTCTGACAGGGGACTCGAGCAGTACTTC. This translates into CASSQAYSDRGLEQYF.

This sequence joins TRBV7-8 and TRBJ2-1; 7 bases agree with TRBD1. Per germline, CDR1 SGHVS and CDR2 FQNEAQ. This CDR3 region has 12 residues. Trimming cost V 6 bases and J 7 bases; bases outside gene matches: 3. The CDR3: CASSLQGNEQFF. The CDR3 DNA reads as TGTGCCAGCAGTTTACAGGGGAATGAGCAGTTCTTC.

The chain employs TRBV6-4 and TRBJ2-2, with 8 bases lining up with TRBD1. V was pared by 8 bases and J by 4 bases, with 3 bases of the junction left unmatched. The length of the CDR3 is 13 residues. Germline assignment: CDR1 MRHNA and CDR2 SNTAGT. CDR3 sequence: CASQGAFTGELFF. In nucleotides, the CDR3 is TGTGCCAGCCAGGGGGCCTTCACCGGGGAGCTGTTTTTT.

This CDR3 is CASSLGVSYNEQFF. CDR3 DNA sequence: TGTGCCAGCAGTTTAGGGGTATCCTACAATGAGCAGTTCTTC. The gene calls are TRBV28 and TRBJ2-1; no firm D call. CDR1 MDHEN and CDR2 SYDVKM come from the germline V gene. Trimming cost V 2 bases and J 1 base, with 6 bases left between them. This CDR3 region has 14 residues. Using reference TRBV28 and TRBJ2-1 for the parts outside the CDR3, the full variable domain is DVKVTQSSRYLVKRTGEKVFLECVQDMDHENMFWYRQDPGLGLRLIYFSYDVKMKEKGDIPEGYSVSREKKERFSLILESASTNQTSMYLCASSLGVSYNEQFFGPGTRLTVL.

V usage is TRBV5-1 and J usage is TRBJ2-2; D gene ambiguous. Germline V lookup: CDR1 SGHRS, CDR2 YFSETQ. V gave up 0 bases and J gave up 3 bases, with 18 bases separating them. The CDR3 loop spans 18 amino acids. In DNA form, the CDR3 reads TGCGCCAGCAGCTTGGGCAGTCCCCATGAAGGTTACACCGGGGAGCTGTTTTTT. It translates to CASSLGSPHEGYTGELFF.

CDR3 in amino acids: CASSYGKNTGELFF. Written as DNA, the CDR3 is TGTGCCAGCAGTTACGGCAAGAACACCGGGGAGCTGTTTTTT. This chain uses TRBV6-5 with TRBJ2-2; D gene unclear. Germline loops: CDR1 MNHEY, CDR2 SVGAGI. The CDR3 is made up of 14 amino acids. Trimming removed 2 bases at V and 1 base at J, with 5 bases between.

The chain employs TRBV29-1 and TRBJ2-7; TRBD2 matches 8 bases. J was trimmed by 2 bases and V by 3 bases; bases with no gene match: 9. The CDR3 loop spans 15 amino acids. In germline, CDR1 is SQVTM, CDR2 ANQGSEA. The CDR3 sequence: CSVDFGVAGTYEQYF. Written as DNA, the CDR3 is TGCAGCGTTGACTTCGGGGTAGCGGGGACCTACGAGCAGTACTTC.

The chain uses TRBV28 and TRBJ1-2, with unresolved D. Germline lookup yields CDR1 MDHEN and CDR2 SYDVKM. The CDR3 is 10 residues long. The V and J ends lost 2 bases and 6 bases respectively, with 1 base between them. The CDR3 is CASSLNGYTF. Written as DNA, the CDR3 is TGTGCCAGCAGTTTAAATGGCTACACCTTC.

This sequence joins TRBV2 and TRBJ1-5; D remains unclear. V was pared by 3 bases and J by 2 bases, with 11 bases between. CDR3 length: 15 amino acids. CDR1 is SNHLY, CDR2 FYNNEI, per germline. The CDR3 here is CASSDRTLGNQPQHF. The CDR3 nucleotides are TGTGCCAGCAGTGATAGGACGTTGGGCAATCAGCCCCAGCATTTT.

The chain has TRBV4-2 and TRBJ2-6; D not resolved. The CDR3 runs 12 residues. Germline V lookup: CDR1 LGHNA, CDR2 YNFKEQ. V was pared by 6 bases and J by 2 bases, with 2 bases between. For the CDR3, the DNA is TGTGCCAGCAGAGCTGGGGCCAACGTCCTGACTTTC. It codes for CASRAGANVLTF.

This chain links TRBV28 with TRBJ2-5, with D perhaps matching TRBD1 (5 bases). Germline V gives CDR1 MDHEN, CDR2 SYDVKM. This CDR3 comprises 17 residues. V gave up 3 bases and J gave up 0 bases, with 17 bases separating them. Here the CDR3 reads CASSLVTGDVHQETQYF. The DNA of the CDR3 is TGTGCCAGCAGTTTGGTCACAGGCGACGTCCACCAAGAGACCCAGTACTTC.

The gene calls are TRBV7-6 and TRBJ2-2, with 11 bases lining up with TRBD1. J gave up 4 bases and V 7 bases, and 11 bases lay outside the gene matches. This CDR3 is built from 17 residues. The germline gives CDR1 SGHVS, CDR2 FNYEAQ. The CDR3 sequence is CASTLHPGQGVTGELFF. In DNA form, the CDR3 reads TGTGCCAGCACGCTCCACCCGGGACAGGGGGTCACCGGGGAGCTGTTTTTT.